This TCR beta chain was recorded in a study of shared T cell receptors in the human thymus (TCRdb year 2021). With respect to the entire study: The study examined how self-reactive, shared T-cell receptor alpha chains are generated in the human thymus.

To prepare the library, the immunoSEQ multiplex PCR assay was applied. As stored in TCRdb, this immuneACCESS dataset retains in-frame rearrangements with V and J assigned. A fraction of the clones does not appear; measured against another copy, unresolved V genes explain less than half of the discrepancy, and the remainder lacks a known reason. This sample lists about 660,000 clones; 88% were detected once. 0.0095% to 0.012% of the sample is in the top ten clones. CDR1 and CDR2, per the germline V gene, are MNHNS and SASEGT. V is clipped by 6 bases and J by 0 bases, and the sequence between their germline boundaries is 12 bases long. The CDR3 covers 15 residues, taking in both the cysteine and the phenylalanine. Only the CDR3 DNA stays, 45 bases, in frame from base 1. Note on this clone: Its antigen target is currently unknown. No qualities accompany the bases; no much larger clone lies one base away.

These sequences were also reported in another study, on human thymus T cells. As described in the second report: Immunologically healthy infants undergoing open corrective cardiac surgery for congenital heart defects in Finland were used as donors. Thymus tissue was collected as surgical resects that were removed during corrective cardiac surgery. Both the thymic and the peripheral blood repertoires appeared to show biased V and J gene segment usage. According to the related research, thymic TCR repertoires were highly overlapping among unrelated individuals. TCR alpha and beta repertoires from roughly eight infant thymus samples and four related peripheral blood samples were characterized in the study. Donor ages ranging from about 7 to 244 days were recorded, and six or seven male and a couple of female infants were included in the cohort. After being mechanically released from the tissue, thymocytes were kept at -70 degrees C in pellets of about 8.5-32 million cells. A QIAsymphony instrument was used to extract genomic DNA from frozen cell pellets. The immunoSEQ multiplex PCR assay was used to amplify the TCRB and TCRAD loci from a standardized amount of quality-controlled genomic DNA. The V(D)J region was spanned by amplicons of a length sufficient to cover the CDR3 and to identify V and J genes. Amplicon sequencing was performed on an Illumina platform through the commercial immunoSEQ service. Primer bias and sequencing errors were corrected using previously described methods, and TCRAD and TCRB definitions followed the IMGT database. immunoSEQ Analyzer 3.0 and VDJTools were used for repertoire analysis, which covered basic statistics, V/J segment usage, diversity estimates, rarefaction and pairwise overlap. Chao1, ChaoE, Efron-Thisted, Shannon and inverse Simpson indices were used to estimate diversity, which was also estimated on datasets down-sampled to the smallest sample. Repertoire overlap was assessed by strict matching of CDR3 nucleotide sequence, V gene and J gene, and clustering was done by Jaccard-based multidimensional scaling. On average, thymus samples yielded some 810,000 unique TCRB clonotypes, whereas blood samples yielded about 80,000.

This TCR was recovered from a boy younger than two with a congenital heart defect. Donor details come from another sample of the same person, matched by shared clones. Sample: thymocytes. The rearrangement combines TRBV6-1 with TRBJ2-4; there is no confident call for the D gene. For the CDR3, the sequence is CASRGSRLAKNIQYF. The DNA is as follows: TGTGCCAGCAGGGGCTCCCGTCTAGCCAAAAACATTCAGTACTTC.